This TCR beta chain was sequenced for a study of response to subunit inactivated influenza vaccine (dated by TCRdb to about 2018). About the study as a whole: The study used deep quantitative T cell receptor repertoire profiling to track responses to a trivalent subunit inactivated influenza vaccine. Findings and caveats that apply to the study as a whole: The authors proposed that each seasonal influenza vaccination may bring in only a limited number of new T cells.

Library construction relied on RT-PCR. TCRdb names Illumina HiSeq 2500 as the instrument used. The public sequencing data were trimmed at Q25 with fastp and processed into clonotypes with MiXCR by TCRdb, which kept only in-frame beta chains. Rows are unified per CDR3 protein, each entry keeping the most common DNA and genes. Present in this sample are 450,000 to 600,000 distinct CDR3 sequences, around 8% of which were seen just once. The leading ten clones occupy around 13% of the sample. Worth noting for this clonotype: No antigen is known for it. No quality values exist for individual bases; no much larger clone is one base distant.

The cysteine opens and the phenylalanine closes a CDR3 of 16 amino acids. CDR3 DNA is the only sequence kept; it has 48 bases, read in frame from the first base. After removal of 2 bases from V and 8 bases from J, the junction retains 12 bases not matched to a gene. CDR1 and CDR2 are read off the germline V gene (reference sequence) as LGHDT and YNNKEL. Sequenced material: PBMCs from blood, taken around 2 years after vaccination. In this chain, TRBV3-1 is recombined with TRBJ1-2; a stretch of 9 junction bases matches TRBD1. The source of this sequence is a man in his fifties or sixties who received an inactivated influenza vaccine. Donor details come from another sample of the same person, matched by shared clones. The nucleotide sequence is TGTGCCAGCAGCCAACTCCGGGACAGGGACCTTAGAGGCTACACCTTC. Its translation reads: CASSQLRDRDLRGYTF. When the CDR3 is completed using the reference TRBV3-1 and TRBJ1-2 genes on either side, the full variable domain is DTAVSQTPKYLVTQMGNDKSIKCEQNLGHDTMYWYKQDSKKFLKIMFSYNNKELIINETVPNRFSPKSPDKAHLNLHINSLELGDSAVYFCASSQLRDRDLRGYTFGSGTRLTVV.